Included here is one TCR beta chain sequence, with context. Its antigen is unknown. CDR1 is MNHEY and CDR2 is SMNVEV in the germline V gene (reference sequence). The junction had 12 bases not matched to a gene; V was cut back by 8 bases and J by 6 bases. This CDR3 has 14 amino acids. These data originate in a study of cytomegalovirus exposure and HLA in healthy donors. Notes on the study in general: The study put under 200 TCR beta chains on its list as cytomegalovirus-associated.

Vbeta (60) and Jbeta (13) primers were used in the PCR. Data came from immunoSEQ multiplex PCR; TCRdb stores just in-frame clones and leaves some out. The sample has approximately 100,000 clones; about 76% are singletons. Input material: PBMCs. The clonotype was recovered from a woman in her forties in good health and CMV-seronegative. J is TRBJ1-2 and V is TRBV27, with 7 nucleotides matching TRBD1. CDR3 DNA: TGTGCCAGCTCTATGGCGGGAAGGGGGCATGGCTACACCTTC. Protein product: CASSMAGRGHGYTF.